This T cell receptor (beta chain) was profiled in a study of control samples from healthy donors and cancer patients. Libraries were prepared by immunoSEQ multiplex PCR; TCRdb keeps only in-frame clonotypes and omits some of them. The top ten hold over 6.5% of the sample, which has 150,000 to 200,000 clones, roughly 94% seen once. This CDR3 has 13 residues. Trimming took 1 base from V and 14 from J; bases not matched to a gene: 8. Per germline, CDR1 LGHNA and CDR2 YNFKEQ. Sequencing used blood. This clonotype was sampled from a middle-aged woman in good health. This chain connects TRBV4-2 to TRBJ1-5; 7 nucleotides line up with TRBD1. CDR3 sequence reads: CASSQAKTGPEHF. Written as DNA, the CDR3 is TGTGCCAGCAGCCAAGCCAAGACAGGGCCTGAGCATTTT.